These 27 T cell receptor beta chains originate from one sample sequenced in a study of CD8 T cells in Susac syndrome (dated by TCRdb to about 2019). To prepare the library, the immunoSEQ multiplex PCR assay was applied. RNA was extracted using the RNeasy kit, and roughly 0.5 to 1 microgram was reverse transcribed with random hexamers. In TCRdb, the public reads were trimmed at Q25 with fastp and aligned with MiXCR, with productive beta chains retained. Here each entry gathers all rows of one CDR3 protein and keeps the most common genes and DNA. The sample contains some 120,000 distinct CDR3 sequences, about 90% of them found a single time. Together, the top ten hold 0.24% of the sample. The sample taken for sequencing was CD8+ T cells from PBMCs. Source of these receptors: a human donor with multiple sclerosis.

This chain connects TRBV4-1 to TRBJ2-1; 7 bases are shared with TRBD2. The trim removed 4 bases at V and 0 bases at J, leaving 6 bases unmatched. The CDR3 has 16 residues. The germline V gene encodes CDR1 MGHRA and CDR2 YSYEKL. The CDR3 DNA reads TGCGCCAGCAGCCTGGGGGGGAAATCCTCCTACAATGAGCAGTTCTTC. Its translation: CASSLGGKSSYNEQFF.

CDR3 in DNA: TGTGCCAGCAGTTCCTCAAGGGCCGAGACACAAACTGAAGCTTTCTTT. It translates to CASSSSRAETQTEAFF. The chain joins TRBV6-2 or TRBV6-3 to TRBJ1-1, with D hard to call. The CDR3 loop spans 16 amino acids. V was trimmed by 4 bases and J by 5 bases, leaving 20 bases between them. CDR1 is MNHEY and CDR2 is SVGEGT in the germline V gene.

V is TRBV19 and J is TRBJ1-1, with a possible D match to TRBD1 (6 bases). The germline V and J ends were trimmed by 9 bases and 1 base, with 15 bases remaining between them. This CDR3 contains 14 residues. Germline V gene data show CDR1 as LNHDA and CDR2 as SQIVND (reference sequence). CDR3: CASAWGPPNTEAFF. The CDR3 DNA reads TGTGCCAGCGCATGGGGGCCCCCGAACACTGAAGCTTTCTTT. The whole variable domain, remainder taken from reference TRBV19 and TRBJ1-1, is DGGITQSPKYLFRKEGQNVTLSCEQNLNHDAMYWYRQDPGQGLRLIYYSQIVNDFQKGDIAEGYSVSREKKESFPLTVTSAQKNPTAFYLCASAWGPPNTEAFFGQGTRLTVV.

As DNA, the CDR3 is TGCAGCGTTGAAGATCGAAGGAATGAGCAGTTCTTC. It specifies CSVEDRRNEQFF. The rearrangement joins TRBV29-1 to TRBJ2-1; D not certain. The CDR3 has 12 residues. Germline CDR1 reads SQVTM; CDR2 reads ANQGSEA. V was clipped by 0 bases and J by 7 bases, with 7 bases between them.

This rearrangement joins TRBV11-2 to TRBJ1-1; D remains unclear. The length of the CDR3 is 14 residues. Between the trimmed V and J ends, which lost 0 bases and 2 bases, there was a span of 7 bases. CDR1 is SGHAT, CDR2 FQNNGV, per germline. The CDR3 here is CASSLDSINTEAFF. The CDR3 DNA is TGTGCCAGCAGCTTAGACAGCATTAACACTGAAGCTTTCTTT.

The chain employs TRBV18 and TRBJ2-3; D possibly corresponds to TRBD1 (5 bases). CDR3 length: 13 residues. The germline CDR1 and CDR2 sequences are KGHSH and LQKENI. Between the trimmed V and J ends, which lost 2 bases and 6 bases, there was a span of 9 bases. The CDR3 reads CASSPAGLDTQYF. DNA of the CDR3: TGTGCCAGCTCACCAGCAGGGTTGGATACGCAGTATTTT.

The rearrangement links TRBV5-1 to TRBJ2-1; TRBD1 agrees at 10 bases. This CDR3 comprises 12 residues. The germline V gene encodes CDR1 SGHRS and CDR2 YFSETQ. Losses at the gene ends were 3 bases for V and 15 bases for J; bases not matched to a gene: 6. The CDR3 here is CASSSPGQGMFF. CDR3 in DNA: TGCGCCAGCAGCTCCCCGGGACAGGGGATGTTCTTC.

The chain has TRBV11-1 and TRBJ1-1, with D possibly matching TRBD1 (5 bases). This CDR3 comprises 14 residues. Trimming removed 5 bases at V and 3 bases at J, with 13 bases between. Germline V gives CDR1 SGHAT, CDR2 FQDESV (reference sequence). The CDR3 DNA follows: TGTGCCAGCAGCCCTCGGGGAGGGGACACTGAAGCTTTCTTT. It codes for CASSPRGGDTEAFF. The entire variable domain, with the rest obtained from reference TRBV11-1 and TRBJ1-1, is as follows: EAEVAQSPRYKITEKSQAVAFWCDPISGHATLYWYRQILGQGPELLVQFQDESVVDDSQLPKDRFSAERLKGVDSTLKIQPAELGDSAMYLCASSPRGGDTEAFFGQGTRLTVV.

This chain joins TRBV14 and TRBJ1-2; D gene unclear. Germline V gene sequence: CDR1 SGHDN, CDR2 FVKESK. This CDR3 is built from 15 residues. V shed 1 base and J shed 4 bases, with 13 bases lying between them. The CDR3 coding sequence is TGTGCCAGCAGCCAAGTGGCAGACCCAGCCTATGGCTACACCTTC. Translating gives CASSQVADPAYGYTF.

V usage is TRBV20-1 and J usage is TRBJ1-5, with TRBD1 as a possible D gene (6 bases). V lost 1 base and J lost 11, with 15 bases in between. There are 13 residues in the CDR3. Germline CDR1 is DFQATT and CDR2 is SNEGSKA (reference sequence). The CDR3 DNA sequence: TGCAGTGCTAGAGGTAGGGGGTCTCTGGCCCAGCATTTT. It encodes CSARGRGSLAQHF.

This clonotype was seen more than once but under ten times. The chain is built from TRBV6-6 and TRBJ1-2, with D hard to call. V was clipped by 7 bases and J by 6 bases, with 9 bases between them. This CDR3 region has 11 residues. Germline V lookup: CDR1 MNHNY, CDR2 SVGAGI (reference sequence). This chain's CDR3 is CASNYGNGYTF. The DNA for the CDR3 is TGTGCCAGCAACTACGGGAATGGCTACACCTTC.

Notes on this clonotype: Sequence at one end of the junction differs from germline and may be a read error. DNA of the CDR3: TGTGCCAGCAGTCTAACAGGGTTCAATCATCCCCAGCATTTT. Amino acid sequence: CASSLTGFNHPQHF. V and J are TRBV27 and TRBJ1-5, with D possibly matching TRBD1 (6 bases). CDR1 MNHEY and CDR2 SMNVEV come from the germline V gene (reference sequence). The CDR3 is made up of 14 amino acids.

V is TRBV27 and J is TRBJ2-7; 8 bases agree with TRBD2. CDR1 and CDR2 from the germline V gene are MNHEY and SMNVEV (reference sequence). Trimming removed 2 bases from V and 0 bases from J; junction bases left unmatched: 3. The CDR3 is 15 residues long. The CDR3 bases are TGTGCCAGCAGTTTAGCGGGAGGCTTCTCCTACGAGCAGTACTTC. Translated, it gives CASSLAGGFSYEQYF.

This chain uses TRBV19 with TRBJ2-3, with D possibly TRBD1 on 7 matching bases. The V and J ends lost 6 bases and 2 bases respectively, with 15 bases between them. The germline V gene encodes CDR1 LNHDA and CDR2 SQIVND (reference sequence). There are 15 residues in the CDR3. The CDR3 DNA sequence: TGTGCCAGTAGGTGGAGGGACAGCAACACAGATACGCAGTATTTT. This gives the protein CASRWRDSNTDTQYF.

This rearrangement joins TRBV18 to TRBJ2-3; D gene ambiguous. The V gene lost 2 bases and the J gene lost 0 bases, with 21 bases spanning the gap. CDR1 and CDR2 (germline): KGHSH, LQKENI. This CDR3 has 19 amino acids. CDR3: CASSPSDEPLHSSTDTQYF. CDR3 nucleotides: TGTGCCAGCTCACCATCAGACGAGCCGTTGCACTCGAGCACAGATACGCAGTATTTT.

This clonotype appeared a single time. The chain links TRBV7-2 to TRBJ2-7, with a weak D call TRBD1 (5 bases). The V end lost 3 bases, the J end lost 7 bases, and 19 bases lay between the germline ends. Germline V gene data show CDR1 as SGHTA and CDR2 as FQGNSA. The CDR3 runs 15 residues. CDR3 nucleotides: TGTGCCAGCAGCTTTGATTTCACGTCAGGGTGGGAGCAGTACTTC. Protein: CASSFDFTSGWEQYF.

The V gene is TRBV30, the J gene TRBJ2-3, with 7 bases that match TRBD1. Germline V gene data show CDR1 as GTSNPN and CDR2 as SVGIG (reference sequence). V gave up 7 bases and J gave up 4 bases; unmatched junction bases: 11. This CDR3 contains 14 residues. The CDR3 sequence: CALSLTGSADTQYF. The CDR3 bases are TGTGCCTTGTCCCTGACAGGGAGCGCAGATACGCAGTATTTT.

V is TRBV29-1 and J is TRBJ2-5; possibly TRBD1 or TRBD2 for D (6 bases each). The CDR3 has 12 residues. CDR1 is SQVTM and CDR2 is ANQGSEA in the germline V gene. V gave up 8 bases and J gave up 4 bases, with 14 bases separating them. CDR3: CSKIEGGETQYF. The CDR3 DNA follows: TGCAGCAAGATAGAGGGGGGAGAGACCCAGTACTTC.

Here the CDR3 DNA reads TGTGCCAGCCTGGGAACGGGGGGAGGGCTCGTGAATGAGCAGTTCTTC. Translated, it gives CASLGTGGGLVNEQFF. The V call is TRBV2, the J call TRBJ2-1, with TRBD2 matching over 7 bases. CDR1 is SNHLY, CDR2 FYNNEI, per germline. The CDR3 has 16 residues. Unmatched junction bases numbered 17, after V lost 8 bases and J lost 7 bases. Using reference TRBV2 and TRBJ2-1 for the parts outside the CDR3, the full variable domain is EPEVTQTPSHQVTQMGQEVILRCVPISNHLYFYWYRQILGQKVEFLVSFYNNEISEKSEIFDDQFSVERPDGSNFTLKIRSTKLEDSAMYFCASLGTGGGLVNEQFFGPGTRLTVL.

This rearrangement joins TRBV20-1 to TRBJ2-7; D is uncertain. Trimming took off 6 bases at V and 6 bases at J, with 15 bases between the two ends. In germline, CDR1 is DFQATT, CDR2 SNEGSKA (reference sequence). The CDR3 has 12 amino acids. CDR3 DNA: TGCAGTGCCGCCCCCGGGTTCGGCGAGCAGTACTTC. Translated, it gives CSAAPGFGEQYF.

This rearrangement joins TRBV13 to TRBJ2-1; no firm D call. Germline-derived CDR1 and CDR2 are PRHDT and FYEKMQ (reference sequence). Trimming removed 4 bases at V and 2 bases at J, with 3 bases between. This CDR3 is built from 12 residues. The CDR3 spells CASSWTYNEQFF. The CDR3 bases are TGTGCCAGCAGCTGGACCTACAATGAGCAGTTCTTC.

This chain joins TRBV7-2 and TRBJ2-3; 10 bases align to TRBD2. The V gene end was trimmed by 3 bases and the J gene end by 3 bases; junction bases not matched to a gene: 0. Per the germline V gene, CDR1 is SGHTA and CDR2 is FQGNSA. The CDR3 sequence is 14 residues long. This CDR3 reads CASSFSGRTDTQYF. The CDR3, as DNA: TGTGCCAGCAGCTTTAGCGGGAGGACAGATACGCAGTATTTT.

The chain uses TRBV5-4 and TRBJ2-2, with TRBD2 matching 14 bases. The V and J ends lost 0 bases and 4 bases, in that order; junction bases with no gene match: 8. This CDR3 is built from 19 residues. CDR1 is SGHNT, CDR2 YYREEE, per germline (reference sequence). The CDR3 DNA reads as TGTGCCAGCAGCTTGGAGGGACTAGCGGGAGTGATTAGCACCGGGGAGCTGTTTTTT. It translates to CASSLEGLAGVISTGELFF.

The V call is TRBV20-1, the J call TRBJ2-1; D may be TRBD1 or TRBD2 (5 bases each). Trimming stripped 6 bases from V and 2 bases from J, with 17 bases between. The CDR3 spans 15 residues. The germline V gene has CDR1 DFQATT and CDR2 SNEGSKA (reference sequence). This chain's CDR3 is CSANVQGEPYNEQFF. The DNA of the CDR3 is TGCAGTGCCAACGTCCAGGGAGAACCCTACAATGAGCAGTTCTTC.

The rearrangement joins TRBV3-1 to TRBJ2-1, with D possibly TRBD2 on 6 matching bases. Germline loops: CDR1 LGHDT, CDR2 YNNKEL (reference sequence). The CDR3 length is 14 residues. V was pared by 3 bases and J by 9 bases, with 15 bases between. CDR3 bases: TGTGCCAGCAGCCATTATCGGGAGAGGATTGAGCAGTTCTTC. As protein: CASSHYRERIEQFF.

This chain uses TRBV6-1 with TRBJ2-7; tentative D call: TRBD2 (5 bases). Germline V CDR1 and CDR2: MNHNS, SASEGT. CDR3 length equals 13 residues. The V gene lost 1 base and the J gene lost 3 bases, with 7 bases spanning the gap. CDR3 sequence reads: CASSEGTYYEQYF. DNA for the CDR3: TGTGCCAGCAGTGAAGGGACTTACTACGAGCAGTACTTC.

CDR3 in amino acids: CSASGLAQTFSYEQYF. The CDR3 DNA follows: TGCAGTGCTAGTGGACTAGCGCAAACCTTCTCCTACGAGCAGTACTTC. The chain uses TRBV20-1 and TRBJ2-7; 9 bases line up with TRBD2. V was clipped by 3 bases and J by 0 bases; unmatched bases: 9. Germline V CDR1 and CDR2: DFQATT, SNEGSKA (reference sequence). This CDR3 has 16 amino acids.